This TCR beta chain emerged from a study of CD8 T cells in Susac syndrome. Study at large: Patients with Susac syndrome were therapy-naive, on corticosteroids, or on intravenous immunoglobulin alone at blood draw. Study-wide points: The authors found no clonal expansion in Susac syndrome CD4+ T cell repertoires.

Patients with Susac syndrome met diagnostic criteria defined recently for definite or probable disease. Worth noting for this clonotype: Its antigen is not identified.

Reverse transcription of roughly 0.5 to 1 ug RNA was carried out with random hexamers. Coverage of TCR beta CDR3 amplification by immunoSEQ multiplex PCR extended to 54 Vbeta and 13 Jbeta. TCRdb itself ran the immunoSEQ multiplex PCR reads through MiXCR, one entry per CDR3 protein. The sample lists approximately 190,000 distinct CDR3 sequences, around 95% occurring once. In germline, CDR1 is SQVTM, CDR2 ANQGSEA. Trimming pared 2 bases from V and 1 base from J, leaving 11 bases between. The CDR3 spans 14 residues. Sequenced input: CD4+ T cells from PBMCs. The chain joins TRBV29-1 to TRBJ1-1; the D is unclear. This sequence was found in a human donor with Susac syndrome. The CDR3 DNA is TGCAGCGTTGAAAGCCCTCAGACGAACACTGAAGCTTTCTTT. This translates into CSVESPQTNTEAFF.